The 21 T cell receptor beta chains reported below all come from one sample, sequenced in a study of blood T cell repertoires in COVID-19. The method was immunoSEQ multiplex PCR; TCRdb's version includes in-frame clones alone and lacks a portion of them. This table has about 150,000 clones, approximately 78% appearing once. Sequences were obtained from peripheral blood. These TCRs come from a man older than 75 with acute or convalescent COVID-19.

This clone occurred once. This rearrangement joins TRBV5-4 to TRBJ2-1, with 10 positions matching TRBD1. The germline CDR1 and CDR2 sequences are SGHNT and YYREEE (reference sequence). The CDR3 loop spans 14 amino acids. V was clipped by 6 bases and J by 8 bases; unmatched bases: 8. CDR3 sequence: CASNRGQGGHEQFF. The DNA for the CDR3 is TGTGCCAGCAATCGCGGACAGGGGGGACATGAGCAGTTCTTC. Combining the CDR3 with reference TRBV5-4 and TRBJ2-1 gives the whole variable domain ETGVTQSPTHLIKTRGQQVTLRCSSQSGHNTVSWYQQALGQGPQFIFQYYREEENGRGNFPPRFSGLQFPNYSSELNVNALELDDSALYLCASNRGQGGHEQFFGPGTRLTVL.

This sequence joins TRBV20-1 and TRBJ1-2; 7 nucleotides align to TRBD1. This CDR3 contains 12 residues. Germline V gene sequence: CDR1 DFQATT, CDR2 SNEGSKA (reference sequence). Trimming at V came to 3 bases and at J to 7 bases, leaving 5 bases not matched to a gene. DNA for the CDR3: TGCAGTGCTAGTCAGGGGGACCGTGGCTACACCTTC. It translates to CSASQGDRGYTF.

The V call is TRBV7-9, the J call TRBJ1-1; TRBD1 agrees at 7 bases. Losses at the gene ends were 5 bases for V and 6 bases for J; bases not matched to a gene: 3. This CDR3 contains 12 residues. Germline CDR1 SEHNR, CDR2 FQNEAQ (reference sequence). The CDR3: CASSPGGSEAFF. The CDR3 DNA follows: TGTGCCAGCAGCCCAGGGGGATCTGAAGCTTTCTTT.

The rearrangement joins TRBV5-1 to TRBJ2-2; 11 positions agree with TRBD1. Germline-derived CDR1 and CDR2 are SGHRS and YFSETQ. Trimming cost V 1 base and J 6 bases; bases outside gene matches: 8. The CDR3 is made up of 17 amino acids. CDR3 in DNA: TGCGCCAGCAGCTTGACTGTACCGGGACAGGGGGCCGGGGAGCTGTTTTTT. Encoded protein: CASSLTVPGQGAGELFF.

The chain links TRBV28 to TRBJ2-1; 9 bases align to TRBD1. Germline loops: CDR1 MDHEN, CDR2 SYDVKM. V was clipped by 5 bases and J by 4 bases; unmatched bases: 9. CDR3 length: 16 residues. CDR3 nucleotide sequence: TGTGCCAGCAGTATTCCGGGACAGGGAACGTACAATGAGCAGTTCTTC. Protein product: CASSIPGQGTYNEQFF. Full variable domain (missing parts from reference TRBV28 and TRBJ2-1): DVKVTQSSRYLVKRTGEKVFLECVQDMDHENMFWYRQDPGLGLRLIYFSYDVKMKEKGDIPEGYSVSREKKERFSLILESASTNQTSMYLCASSIPGQGTYNEQFFGPGTRLTVL.

The V and J genes are TRBV7-8 and TRBJ1-2; TRBD1 agrees at 8 bases. CDR1 is SGHVS, CDR2 FQNEAQ, per germline. This CDR3 region has 15 residues. The junction had 3 bases not matched to a gene; V was cut back by 1 base and J by 2 bases. The CDR3, as DNA: TGTGCCAGCAGCTTAGGGACAGGGTCGAACTATGGCTACACCTTC. Translated, it gives CASSLGTGSNYGYTF.

The chain joins TRBV5-6 to TRBJ1-2; D is ambiguous. This CDR3 region has 14 residues. With 2 bases removed from V and 7 bases from J, the gap between germline ends came to 15 bases. Germline V CDR1 and CDR2: SGHDT, YYEEEE. The CDR3 spells CASSLGRGVGGYTF. In nucleotides, the CDR3 is TGTGCCAGCAGCTTAGGACGGGGAGTTGGTGGCTACACCTTC.

The chain carries TRBV5-1 and TRBJ1-2, with 10 bases that match TRBD1. Looked up from germline, CDR1 is SGHRS and CDR2 is YFSETQ. The V segment lost 5 bases and the J segment 4 bases; nucleotides outside the gene matches: 8. The CDR3 extends over 15 amino acids. CDR3 DNA: TGCGCCAGCAGTCTAGGGACAGGGGCCAGCTATGGCTACACCTTC. Its translation: CASSLGTGASYGYTF.

This clone has just a few counts. The rearrangement links TRBV19 to TRBJ1-5; maybe TRBD1 (5 bases). Germline V gene sequence: CDR1 LNHDA, CDR2 SQIVND (reference sequence). This CDR3 comprises 16 residues. Trimming took off 7 bases at V and 0 bases at J, with 16 bases between the two ends. Here the CDR3 reads CASKSAGTDSNQPQHF. The CDR3 region has the DNA TGTGCCAGTAAGAGCGCAGGGACTGATAGCAATCAGCCCCAGCATTTT.

This clone was observed a few times. CDR3 residues: CASTGYRRTGELFF. The CDR3 region has the DNA TGTGCCAGTACAGGATACCGCCGGACCGGGGAGCTGTTTTTT. The chain employs TRBV19 and TRBJ2-2, with no clear D. The CDR3 sequence is 14 residues long. The V and J ends lost 7 bases and 5 bases respectively, with 14 bases between them. Germline V lookup: CDR1 LNHDA, CDR2 SQIVND (reference sequence).

The chain recombines TRBV27 with TRBJ2-7; D remains unclear. Between the trimmed V and J ends, which lost 1 base and 2 bases, there was a span of 9 bases. The CDR3 runs to 14 residues. In germline, CDR1 is MNHEY, CDR2 SMNVEV (reference sequence). In DNA form, the CDR3 reads TGTGCCAGCAGTTTATTCCCTCCCCCCTACGAGCAGTACTTC. As protein: CASSLFPPPYEQYF.

This clone came up once. V and J are TRBV11-1 and TRBJ2-1, with D possibly being TRBD2 (7 bases). V lost 5 bases and J lost 4, with 12 bases in between. CDR1 and CDR2 from the germline V gene are SGHAT and FQDESV (reference sequence). This CDR3 has 14 amino acids. DNA for the CDR3: TGTGCCAGCAGCCCCGCGGGGGCGTACAATGAGCAGTTCTTC. Residues: CASSPAGAYNEQFF.

The V and J genes are TRBV6-1 and TRBJ1-4; possible D gene TRBD1, 5 bases. Trimming removed 4 bases from V and 8 bases from J, with 23 bases in between. The CDR3 totals 17 residues. Germline lookup yields CDR1 MNHNS and CDR2 SASEGT. CDR3 protein: CASSGGGLDFGGEKLFF. CDR3 in DNA: TGTGCCAGCAGTGGGGGCGGTTTAGATTTCGGGGGAGAAAAACTGTTTTTT.

The rearrangement uses TRBV9 and TRBJ2-3; 13 bases agree with TRBD2. The CDR3 has 17 amino acids. Germline V gene sequence: CDR1 SGDLS, CDR2 YYNGEE. Losses at the gene ends were 2 bases for V and 0 bases for J; bases not matched to a gene: 3. CDR3 in DNA: TGTGCCAGCAGCGTTACGACTAGCGGGGGGAGCACAGATACGCAGTATTTT. Protein product: CASSVTTSGGSTDTQYF.

V gene TRBV5-6 combines with J gene TRBJ2-3, with D possibly being TRBD1 (5 bases). V was pared by 4 bases and J by 2 bases, with 14 bases between. This CDR3 is 15 amino acids long. From germline, CDR1 is SGHDT and CDR2 YYEEEE. The CDR3 DNA reads as TGTGCCAGCAGCCCAAGGGGTCGGCCCACAGATACGCAGTATTTT. It specifies CASSPRGRPTDTQYF.

This chain joins TRBV19 and TRBJ1-1; 8 nucleotides align to TRBD1. The ends lost 6 bases at V and 1 base at J; junction bases unmatched: 10. In germline, CDR1 is LNHDA, CDR2 SQIVND (reference sequence). The CDR3 has 16 amino acids. Here the CDR3 reads CASSRNRGIGNTEAFF. CDR3 nucleotide sequence: TGTGCCAGTAGCCGGAACAGGGGGATTGGGAACACTGAAGCTTTCTTT.

V and J are TRBV19 and TRBJ2-5; TRBD1 agrees at 8 bases. CDR3 size: 14 residues. J was trimmed by 0 bases and V by 4 bases; bases with no gene match: 1. Germline CDR1 and CDR2: LNHDA and SQIVND (reference sequence). CDR3 sequence: CASSRGQDQETQYF. CDR3 sequence (DNA): TGTGCCAGTAGTAGGGGACAGGACCAAGAGACCCAGTACTTC.

V and J are TRBV14 and TRBJ2-1; 14 bases align to TRBD2. The CDR3 spans 21 residues. Germline-derived CDR1 and CDR2 are SGHDN and FVKESK. V was clipped by 1 base and J by 0 bases; unmatched bases: 11. DNA for the CDR3: TGTGCCAGCAGCCAAGCTCAATATAGACTAGCGGGGGGGTCCTCCTACAATGAGCAGTTCTTC. Its protein is CASSQAQYRLAGGSSYNEQFF.

This chain links TRBV24-1 with TRBJ2-5, with TRBD2 identical over 11 bases. The CDR3 runs to 15 residues. V lost 7 bases, J lost 1 base, and 4 bases stayed unmatched. From germline, CDR1 is KGHDR and CDR2 SFDVKD. CDR3 sequence (DNA): TGTGCCACCAGCAATAGCGGGGGGGTCCAAGAGACCCAGTACTTC. Its protein is CATSNSGGVQETQYF.

The V gene is TRBV6-5, the J gene TRBJ2-7; perhaps TRBD2 as D (5 bases). This CDR3 region has 15 residues. Germline V gene lookup returns CDR1 MNHEY and CDR2 SVGAGI. V dropped 6 bases and J dropped 3 bases, with 18 bases sitting between them. The CDR3 DNA is TGTGCCAGCAGGGCGGGCCAAACAACCGGCTACGAGCAGTACGTC. Protein product: CASRAGQTTGYEQYV.

This clone has only a few counts. The gene calls are TRBV28 and TRBJ1-6, with D possibly TRBD1 on 6 matching bases. Germline CDR1 reads MDHEN; CDR2 reads SYDVKM. The CDR3 extends over 15 amino acids. The V end was cut by 8 bases, the J end by 2 bases, with 13 bases between. The CDR3 here is CASGAGGAYNSPLHF. The CDR3 bases are TGTGCCAGCGGAGCTGGGGGCGCCTATAATTCACCCCTCCACTTT.